One and the same sample provided the 16 T cell receptor beta chains below, sequenced in a study of yellow fever vaccine responses in identical twins. A single record per CDR3 protein comes from TCRdb applying MiXCR to the RT-PCR reads. The sample lists some 2,800 distinct CDR3 sequences, about four fifths occurring once. The starting material was T cells from blood (PBMCs), unsorted or a sorted subset (not recorded which), obtained before or after yellow fever vaccination (not recorded which). These receptors all stem from a woman aged 18-29 years who received the yellow fever vaccine.

This chain joins TRBV12-1 and TRBJ1-5. TRBV12-1 is a recognized pseudogene. There are 13 residues in the CDR3. The DNA of the CDR3 is TGCGCCAGCAGCTTTACGACGGACGGGTCCCAGCATTTT. It yields the protein CASSFTTDGSQHF.

V is TRBV11-1 and J is TRBJ2-6; D might be TRBD1 (6 bases). V lost 5 bases to trimming and J lost 1 base, with 15 bases between them. CDR1 SGHAT and CDR2 FQDESV come from the germline V gene (reference sequence). The CDR3 runs 17 residues. This CDR3 reads CASSPRTVLSGANVLTF. CDR3 DNA: TGTGCCAGCAGCCCCAGGACAGTGTTATCTGGGGCCAACGTCCTGACTTTC.

This chain connects TRBV11-3 to TRBJ2-7; D remains unclear. CDR3 length: 15 residues. Trimming took off 5 bases at V and 2 bases at J, with 16 bases between the two ends. The V gene's germline CDR1 is SGHNT and CDR2 YENEEA. This CDR3 reads CASSPLPDGAYEQYF. CDR3 in DNA: TGTGCCAGCAGCCCCCTCCCGGACGGCGCCTACGAGCAGTACTTC.

As to this clonotype: The junction and the germline gene differ at one end; a read error may be behind it. The chain has TRBV4-3 and TRBJ1-5; D is unclear. There are 16 residues in the CDR3. CDR1 LGHNA and CDR2 YSLEER come from the germline V gene. CDR3 bases: TGTGCCAGCAGCCAAGGTCCGGGGTCTAGCAATCAGCCCCAGCATTTT. Its translation: CASSQGPGSSNQPQHF.

V usage is TRBV11-2 and J usage is TRBJ1-2; D is possibly TRBD1 (5 bases). The CDR3 totals 13 residues. The germline CDR1 and CDR2 sequences are SGHAT and FQNNGV. The CDR3 coding sequence is TGTGCGTGGGGGAACGGCCCCAACTATGGCTACACCTTC. This gives the protein CAWGNGPNYGYTF.

This chain connects TRBV4-1 to TRBJ2-1, with D hard to call. Looked up from germline, CDR1 is MGHRA and CDR2 is YSYEKL. The CDR3 totals 13 residues. V lost 3 bases and J lost 6, with 9 bases in between. In DNA form, the CDR3 reads TGCGCCAGCAGCCAGGTGATTGGCAATGAGCAGTTCTTC. Translated, it gives CASSQVIGNEQFF.

The V gene is TRBV13, the J gene TRBJ2-3, with 10 bases lining up with TRBD1. Germline V CDR1 and CDR2: PRHDT, FYEKMQ (reference sequence). The CDR3 loop spans 16 amino acids. V lost 6 bases and J lost 8; bases outside the gene matches: 14. The CDR3 bases are TGTGCCAGCAGGCCCGCTGGACAGGGGGTGATGGGTACGCAGTATTTT. Residues: CASRPAGQGVMGTQYF.

The chain couples TRBV6-2 or TRBV6-3 to TRBJ2-1; TRBD2 matches at 13 bases. The CDR3 has 19 amino acids. With 7 bases clipped from V and 1 base from J, the junction kept 13 bases outside the gene matches. Germline V gene lookup returns CDR1 MNHEY and CDR2 SVGEGT. CDR3 nucleotide sequence: TGTGCCAGCACCCACTCGACTAGCGGGAGGACCTTTTCCTACAATGAGCAGTTCTTC. Protein product: CASTHSTSGRTFSYNEQFF.

CDR3 bases: TGTGCCAGCAGCTTACTGTCAATCTCCTACGAGCAGTACTTC. Encoded protein: CASSLLSISYEQYF. The chain combines TRBV7-6 with TRBJ2-7; D remains unclear. The CDR3 has 14 amino acids. Germline CDR1 is SGHVS and CDR2 is FNYEAQ. V gave up 2 bases and J gave up 0 bases, with 8 bases separating them.

The chain combines TRBV13 with TRBJ2-3; 10 nucleotides agree with TRBD2. V gave up 6 bases and J gave up 15 bases; unmatched junction bases: 6. The V gene's germline CDR1 is PRHDT and CDR2 FYEKMQ (reference sequence). This CDR3 spans 11 amino acids. CDR3 protein: CASRSGGANYF. CDR3 nucleotide sequence: TGTGCCAGCAGGAGCGGGGGGGCCAATTATTTT.

The chain employs TRBV11-2 and TRBJ1-3; the D is unclear. The CDR3 has 15 residues. From germline, CDR1 is SGHAT and CDR2 FQNNGV. V lost 1 base and J 0 bases, leaving 7 bases between the germline ends. The CDR3 DNA reads as TGTGCCAGCAGCTTAGGGACGTCCTCTGGAAACACCATATATTTT. It translates to CASSLGTSSGNTIYF.

The V gene is TRBV10-1, the J gene TRBJ2-3; 8 positions agree with TRBD1. There are 14 residues in the CDR3. Germline trimming cut 3 bases from V and 6 bases from J; bases unmatched to any gene: 5. Germline CDR1 is WNHNN and CDR2 is SYGVQD (reference sequence). The CDR3 protein is CASSDQGAPDTQYF. DNA of the CDR3: TGCGCCAGCAGTGACCAGGGGGCCCCCGATACGCAGTATTTT.

This chain connects TRBV20-1 to TRBJ1-2, with 7 bases that match TRBD1. V shed 0 bases, J shed 2 bases, and the junction held 6 bases outside the gene matches. This CDR3 contains 15 residues. Germline V gene lookup returns CDR1 DFQATT and CDR2 SNEGSKA (reference sequence). CDR3 sequence reads: CSARDPTGRNYGYTF. The CDR3 nucleotides read TGCAGTGCTAGAGACCCGACAGGGAGGAACTATGGCTACACCTTC.

The gene calls are TRBV11-1 and TRBJ2-1; unclear D gene. The CDR3 totals 13 residues. Trimming shortened V by 1 base and J by 7 bases, and 8 bases separated the two germline ends. Germline CDR1 reads SGHAT; CDR2 reads FQDESV (reference sequence). CDR3 nucleotide sequence: TGTGCCAGCAGCTTAGACGTTTTAAATGAGCAGTTCTTC. This sequence encodes CASSLDVLNEQFF.

The rearrangement links TRBV7-3 to TRBJ2-5; 11 nucleotides align to TRBD1. Trimming at V came to 0 bases and at J to 7 bases, leaving 4 bases not matched to a gene. Per the germline V gene, CDR1 is SGHTA and CDR2 is FQGTGA. This CDR3 contains 15 residues. The CDR3 DNA is TGTGCCAGCAGCTTAACCAGGACAGGGGGCGGGACCCAGTACTTC. Its protein is CASSLTRTGGGTQYF.

CDR3 nucleotides: TGTGCCAGCAGCCAGCCAGGGAGAGACACTGAAGCTTTCTTT. It translates to CASSQPGRDTEAFF. The chain links TRBV3-1 to TRBJ1-1, with a possible D match to TRBD1 (5 bases). The CDR3 consists of 14 residues. Trimming removed 3 bases at V and 3 bases at J, with 11 bases between. The V gene's germline CDR1 is LGHDT and CDR2 YNNKEL (reference sequence).